The rows below give T cell receptor beta chains drawn from one sample of a study of circulating and synovial CD4+ cells in juvenile arthritis. Generated by immunoSEQ multiplex PCR, the TCRdb table keeps only in-frame clones and is missing some. The sample yields around 30,000 clones, 90% to 95% seen once. The sample consisted of CD4+ T cells from blood. The receptors stem from a human donor with juvenile idiopathic arthritis. CDR3s include the opening cysteine and the closing phenylalanine or tryptophan. A D gene is named only where the DNA matches it firmly. Part of the rows lack a size; the others show once, few, many or a class for expanded clones.

cdr3_length j_call clone_size d_call v_call cdr3_nt cdr3_aa
13 TRBJ2-7 NA NA TRBV4-2 TGTGCCAGCAGCCAAGACCTCGGGTACGAGCAGTACTTC CASSQDLGYEQYF
11 TRBJ2-1 NA NA TRBV2 TGTGCCAGCAGTGCCGACAATGAGCAGTTCTTC CASSADNEQFF
14 TRBJ2-3 NA NA TRBV7-9 TGTGCCAGCAGCTTCCTCGGGGGGCCAGATACGCAGTATTTT CASSFLGGPDTQYF
14 TRBJ2-7 NA NA TRBV9 TGTGCCAGCAGCGCAGGGGACCCCGACTACGAGCAGTACTTC CASSAGDPDYEQYF
14 TRBJ2-1 NA NA TRBV7-2 TGTGCCAGCAGCTTACCGGGAAGACACAATGAGCAGTTCTTC CASSLPGRHNEQFF
14 TRBJ2-7 NA TRBD1 TRBV6-5 TGTGCCAGCAAGCTGGACAGGGGTGGAAACGAGCAGTACTTC CASKLDRGGNEQYF
16 TRBJ2-5 NA TRBD1 TRBV9 TGTGCCAGCAGCCCCCGACAGGGGGCATACCAAGAGACCCAGTACTTC CASSPRQGAYQETQYF
15 TRBJ2-4 NA TRBD1 TRBV11-2 TGTGCCAGCAGCTCGAGTCGGGACAGTAAAAACATTCAGTACTTC CASSSSRDSKNIQYF
14 TRBJ1-6 NA TRBD1 TRBV6-5 TGTGCCAGCAGTCGGACAGGGGAGAATTCCCCCCTCCACTTT CASSRTGENSPLHF
15 TRBJ1-6 once TRBD1 TRBV7-3 TGTGCCAGCAGCACCTCGGGACAGGGGGATTCACCCCTCCACTTT CASSTSGQGDSPLHF
16 TRBJ2-5 NA TRBD2 TRBV27 TGTGCCAGCAGTATAACCGGGACTACCCGCCAAGGGACCCAGTACTTC CASSITGTTRQGTQYF
14 TRBJ2-7 NA NA TRBV7-2 TGTGCCAGCAGAAAGGCGGGGACCTCCTACGAGCAGTACTTC CASRKAGTSYEQYF
15 TRBJ1-1 NA TRBD1 TRBV11-2 TGTGCCAGCAGCCAAGGACAGGGGTGGAACACTGAAGCTTTCTTT CASSQGQGWNTEAFF
14 TRBJ2-7 NA TRBD1 TRBV18 TGTGCCAGCTCACTCGACAGGGGCGGCTACGAGCAGTACTTC CASSLDRGGYEQYF
17 TRBJ2-7 once TRBD1 TRBV4-2 TGTGCCAGCAGCCAGGCAGTGAGGGGGCTTACGGTTGGCGAGCAGTACTTC CASSQAVRGLTVGEQYF
16 TRBJ1-6 NA NA TRBV28 TGTGCCAGCAGTGCCATTCGAGTCGGTGGTGGTTCACCCCTCCACTTT CASSAIRVGGGSPLHF
17 TRBJ2-7 NA TRBD2 TRBV4-1 TGCGCCAGCAGCCAGGGGACCGGACTAGCGGGCCCCTACGAGCAGTACTTC CASSQGTGLAGPYEQYF
15 TRBJ2-2 NA NA TRBV7-3 TGTGCCAGCAGCTTATCCAGGGGCGGAACCGGGGAGCTGTTTTTT CASSLSRGGTGELFF
14 TRBJ1-1 NA TRBD1 TRBV6-5 TGTGCCAGCAGTTACTCTCTAGGGGGCAATGAAGCTTTCTTT CASSYSLGGNEAFF
15 TRBJ1-4 NA TRBD1 TRBV7-9 TGTGCCAGCAGCTTAGAGACAGGGGCTCGGGAAAAACTGTTTTTT CASSLETGAREKLFF
15 TRBJ2-7 NA TRBD1 TRBV25-1 TGTGCCAGCAGTGCCCGACAGGGGGATGTAGACGAGCAGTACTTC CASSARQGDVDEQYF
16 TRBJ2-2 NA NA TRBV11-3 TGTGCCAGCAGCCCAATCAGGGGGGCGAACACCGGGGAGCTGTTTTTT CASSPIRGANTGELFF
13 TRBJ2-7 NA NA TRBV6-5 TGTGCCAGCAGTCCCAAAGTAGTAGACGAGCAGTACTTC CASSPKVVDEQYF
15 TRBJ2-2 NA NA TRBV5-4 TGTGCCAGCAGCTTATCACAGGGGAGGACCGGGGAGCTGTTTTTT CASSLSQGRTGELFF
17 TRBJ2-1 NA TRBD1 TRBV28 TGTGCCAGCAGTTTAGCATTTCGGGACAGGGGTCACAATGAGCAGTTCTTC CASSLAFRDRGHNEQFF
14 TRBJ2-7 NA TRBD1 TRBV2 TGTGCCAGCAGCATCGGGACAGGGCAACACGAGCAGTACTTC CASSIGTGQHEQYF
13 TRBJ1-6 NA NA TRBV27 TGTGCCAGCAGTTTATCGGAGAGGGCACCCCTCCACTTT CASSLSERAPLHF
16 TRBJ2-7 NA TRBD2 TRBV9 TGTGCCAGCAGCGTAGAGGACCAGCGGGGGAACTACGAGCAGTACTTC CASSVEDQRGNYEQYF
13 TRBJ1-1 few NA TRBV7-7 TGTGCCAGCAGCCTGACAGTGAACACTGAAGCTTTCTTT CASSLTVNTEAFF
15 TRBJ2-5 NA TRBD1 TRBV25-1 TGTGCCAGCCGTTTTTCCTCGACAGGGTTGGAGACCCAGTACTTC CASRFSSTGLETQYF
13 TRBJ1-2 NA TRBD1 TRBV12-5 TGTGCTAGTGGTTTGACAGGGGACTATGGCTACACCTTC CASGLTGDYGYTF
13 TRBJ2-7 once TRBD1 TRBV7-9 TGTGCCAGCAGCGTCCGGGACAGCTACGAGCAGTACTTC CASSVRDSYEQYF
16 TRBJ1-1 NA NA TRBV4-1 TGCGCCAGCAGCCACAGGGTCGATTCGAGAAACACTGAAGCTTTCTTT CASSHRVDSRNTEAFF